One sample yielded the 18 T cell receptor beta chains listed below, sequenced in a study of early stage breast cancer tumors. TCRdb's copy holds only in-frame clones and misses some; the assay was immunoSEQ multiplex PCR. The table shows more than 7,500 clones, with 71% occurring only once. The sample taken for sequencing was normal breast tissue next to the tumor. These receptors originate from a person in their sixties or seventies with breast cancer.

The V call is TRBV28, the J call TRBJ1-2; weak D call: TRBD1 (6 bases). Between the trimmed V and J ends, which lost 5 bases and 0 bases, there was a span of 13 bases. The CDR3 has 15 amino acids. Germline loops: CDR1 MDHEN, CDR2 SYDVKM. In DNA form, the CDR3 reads TGTGCCAGCAGTCTACCGGGACACCCTAACTATGGCTACACCTTC. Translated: CASSLPGHPNYGYTF.

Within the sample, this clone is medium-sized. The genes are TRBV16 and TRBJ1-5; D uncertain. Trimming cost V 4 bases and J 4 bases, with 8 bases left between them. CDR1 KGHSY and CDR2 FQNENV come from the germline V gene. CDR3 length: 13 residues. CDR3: CASSRTSNQPQHF. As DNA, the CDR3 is TGTGCCAGCAGCCGTACATCGAATCAGCCCCAGCATTTT.

The CDR3 here is CASSYGGGGDTEAFF. The CDR3 DNA follows: TGCGCCAGCAGCTACGGAGGGGGCGGGGACACTGAAGCTTTCTTT. V gene TRBV4-1 combines with J gene TRBJ1-1; 7 bases are a match to TRBD1. Losses at the gene ends were 5 bases for V and 3 bases for J; bases not matched to a gene: 9. In germline, CDR1 is MGHRA, CDR2 YSYEKL. This CDR3 region has 15 residues.

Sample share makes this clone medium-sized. Written as DNA, the CDR3 is TGTGCCAGCAGCACGGGCAGGGGGCAAAGGAACACTGAAGCTTTCTTT. Translating gives CASSTGRGQRNTEAFF. The chain links TRBV7-6 to TRBJ1-1, with TRBD1 matching 8 bases. V was pared by 5 bases and J by 1 base, with 9 bases of the junction left unmatched. Germline-derived CDR1 and CDR2 are SGHVS and FNYEAQ. This CDR3 comprises 16 residues.

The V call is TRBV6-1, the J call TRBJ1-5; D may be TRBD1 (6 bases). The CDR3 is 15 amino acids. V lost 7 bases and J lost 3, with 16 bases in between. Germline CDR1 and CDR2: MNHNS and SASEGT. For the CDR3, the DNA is TGTGCCAGCACCCGGGGGGGGCCTTACAATCAGCCCCAGCATTTT. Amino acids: CASTRGGPYNQPQHF.

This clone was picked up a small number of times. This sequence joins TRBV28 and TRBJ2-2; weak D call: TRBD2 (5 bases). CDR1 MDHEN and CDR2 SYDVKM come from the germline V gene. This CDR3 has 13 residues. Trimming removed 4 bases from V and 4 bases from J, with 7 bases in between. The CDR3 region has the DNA TGTGCCAGCAGTTCCCGGGGCACCGGGGAGCTGTTTTTT. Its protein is CASSSRGTGELFF.

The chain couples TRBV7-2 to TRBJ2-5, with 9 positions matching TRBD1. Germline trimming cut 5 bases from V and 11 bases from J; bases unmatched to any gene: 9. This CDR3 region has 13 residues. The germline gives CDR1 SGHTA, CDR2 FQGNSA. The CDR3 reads CASSRDRVREQYF. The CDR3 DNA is TGTGCCAGCAGCCGGGACAGGGTAAGGGAGCAGTACTTC.

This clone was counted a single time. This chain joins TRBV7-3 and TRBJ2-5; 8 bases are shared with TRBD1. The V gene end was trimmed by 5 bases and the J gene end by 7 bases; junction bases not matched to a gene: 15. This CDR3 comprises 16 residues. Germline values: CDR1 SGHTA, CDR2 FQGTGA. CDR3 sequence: CASSPSGQGASGTQYF. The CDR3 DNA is TGTGCCAGCAGCCCCTCCGGACAGGGAGCTTCTGGGACCCAGTACTTC.

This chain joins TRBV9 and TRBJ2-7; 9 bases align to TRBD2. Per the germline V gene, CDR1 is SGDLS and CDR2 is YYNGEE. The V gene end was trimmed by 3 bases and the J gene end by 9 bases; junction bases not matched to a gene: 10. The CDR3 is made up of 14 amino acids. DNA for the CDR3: TGTGCCAGCAGCGAGACGGTAGCGGGAGCATCGCAGTACTTC. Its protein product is CASSETVAGASQYF.

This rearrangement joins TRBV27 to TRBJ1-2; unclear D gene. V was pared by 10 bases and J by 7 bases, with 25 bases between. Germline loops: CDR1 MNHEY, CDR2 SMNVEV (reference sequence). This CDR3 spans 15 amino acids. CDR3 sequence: CATYTPRTLLGGYTF. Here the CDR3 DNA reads TGTGCCACCTATACCCCCCGGACCTTACTAGGTGGCTACACCTTC.

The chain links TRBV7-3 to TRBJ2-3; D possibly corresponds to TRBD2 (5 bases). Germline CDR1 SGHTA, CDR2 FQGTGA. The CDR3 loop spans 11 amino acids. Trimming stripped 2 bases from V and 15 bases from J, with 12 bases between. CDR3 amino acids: CASSLGGWKYF. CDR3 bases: TGTGCCAGCAGCTTAGGAGGTTGGAAATATTTT.

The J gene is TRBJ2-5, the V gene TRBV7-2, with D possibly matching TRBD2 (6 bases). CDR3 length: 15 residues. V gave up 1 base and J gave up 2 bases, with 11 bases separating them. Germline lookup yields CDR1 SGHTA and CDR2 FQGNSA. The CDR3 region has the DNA TGTGCCAGCAGCTTAGTGGGGACTTCTCAAGAGACCCAGTACTTC. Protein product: CASSLVGTSQETQYF.

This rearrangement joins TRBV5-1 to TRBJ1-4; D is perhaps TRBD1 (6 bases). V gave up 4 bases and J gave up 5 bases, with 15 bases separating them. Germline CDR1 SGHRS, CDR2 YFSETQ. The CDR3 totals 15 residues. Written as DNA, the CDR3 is TGCGCCAGCAGCCCACGGGGGGGCGGGAATGAAAAACTGTTTTTT. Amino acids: CASSPRGGGNEKLFF.

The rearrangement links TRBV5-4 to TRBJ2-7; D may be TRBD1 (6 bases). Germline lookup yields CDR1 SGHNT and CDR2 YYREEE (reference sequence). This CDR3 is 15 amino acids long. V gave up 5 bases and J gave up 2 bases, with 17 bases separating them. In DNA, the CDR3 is TGTGCCAGCAGTCCTCGAATGACAGGCACCTACGAGCAGTACTTC. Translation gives CASSPRMTGTYEQYF.

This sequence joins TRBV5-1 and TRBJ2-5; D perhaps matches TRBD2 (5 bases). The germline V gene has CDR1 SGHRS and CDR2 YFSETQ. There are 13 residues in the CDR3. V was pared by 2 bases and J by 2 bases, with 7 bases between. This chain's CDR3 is CASSFSGQETQYF. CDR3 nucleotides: TGCGCCAGCAGCTTCTCGGGGCAAGAGACCCAGTACTTC.

CDR3 DNA: TGTGCCAGCAGTCGGGACTCCTACAATGAGCAGTTCTTC. Protein: CASSRDSYNEQFF. The chain has TRBV6-6 and TRBJ2-1; possibly TRBD2 for D (5 bases). This CDR3 is 13 amino acids long. Deletions cut 5 bases from V and 0 bases from J, with 5 bases between. Germline V gene data show CDR1 as MNHNY and CDR2 as SVGAGI (reference sequence).

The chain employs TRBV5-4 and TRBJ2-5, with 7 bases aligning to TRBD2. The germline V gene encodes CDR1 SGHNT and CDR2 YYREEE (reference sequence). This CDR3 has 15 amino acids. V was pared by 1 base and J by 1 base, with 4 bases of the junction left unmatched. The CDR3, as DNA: TGTGCCAGCAGCTTGCTAGCGGCCCTCCAAGAGACCCAGTACTTC. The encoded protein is CASSLLAALQETQYF.

CDR3 DNA: TGCAGCGTGAGGGGCATGGGACAGGGGGAGGGCGAGCAGTACTTC. This codes for CSVRGMGQGEGEQYF. The chain carries TRBV29-1 and TRBJ2-7; 11 nucleotides line up with TRBD1. Germline V gene data show CDR1 as SQVTM and CDR2 as ANQGSEA. This CDR3 contains 15 residues. Germline trimming cut 6 bases from V and 6 bases from J; bases unmatched to any gene: 13.